This T cell receptor (beta chain) was obtained from a study of monozygotic twins with cystic fibrosis. The V gene's germline CDR1 is MNHNS and CDR2 SASEGT. Deletions cut 2 bases from V and 4 bases from J, with 9 bases between. This CDR3 is 13 amino acids long. The assay was immunoSEQ multiplex PCR, and TCRdb's table has in-frame clones only and misses some. The sample lists around 35,000 clones; 84% were seen once. Turning to this clone: Its antigen remains unknown.

Study-wide results and caveats: The repertoire was suggested to be naive-dominated, clonality median around 0.01. Unrelated CF individuals shared fewer identical clonotypes than monozygotic CF twins. Co-twins had the most similar V usage for 13 of 16 pairs, J for 8.

The receptor was derived from a girl aged 2-15 years with cystic fibrosis. The specimen was blood. The chain has TRBV6-1 and TRBJ2-7, with a weak D call TRBD2 (5 bases). The CDR3 protein is CASSEHGIYEQYF. The CDR3, as DNA: TGTGCCAGCAGTGAACACGGGATTTACGAGCAGTACTTC.